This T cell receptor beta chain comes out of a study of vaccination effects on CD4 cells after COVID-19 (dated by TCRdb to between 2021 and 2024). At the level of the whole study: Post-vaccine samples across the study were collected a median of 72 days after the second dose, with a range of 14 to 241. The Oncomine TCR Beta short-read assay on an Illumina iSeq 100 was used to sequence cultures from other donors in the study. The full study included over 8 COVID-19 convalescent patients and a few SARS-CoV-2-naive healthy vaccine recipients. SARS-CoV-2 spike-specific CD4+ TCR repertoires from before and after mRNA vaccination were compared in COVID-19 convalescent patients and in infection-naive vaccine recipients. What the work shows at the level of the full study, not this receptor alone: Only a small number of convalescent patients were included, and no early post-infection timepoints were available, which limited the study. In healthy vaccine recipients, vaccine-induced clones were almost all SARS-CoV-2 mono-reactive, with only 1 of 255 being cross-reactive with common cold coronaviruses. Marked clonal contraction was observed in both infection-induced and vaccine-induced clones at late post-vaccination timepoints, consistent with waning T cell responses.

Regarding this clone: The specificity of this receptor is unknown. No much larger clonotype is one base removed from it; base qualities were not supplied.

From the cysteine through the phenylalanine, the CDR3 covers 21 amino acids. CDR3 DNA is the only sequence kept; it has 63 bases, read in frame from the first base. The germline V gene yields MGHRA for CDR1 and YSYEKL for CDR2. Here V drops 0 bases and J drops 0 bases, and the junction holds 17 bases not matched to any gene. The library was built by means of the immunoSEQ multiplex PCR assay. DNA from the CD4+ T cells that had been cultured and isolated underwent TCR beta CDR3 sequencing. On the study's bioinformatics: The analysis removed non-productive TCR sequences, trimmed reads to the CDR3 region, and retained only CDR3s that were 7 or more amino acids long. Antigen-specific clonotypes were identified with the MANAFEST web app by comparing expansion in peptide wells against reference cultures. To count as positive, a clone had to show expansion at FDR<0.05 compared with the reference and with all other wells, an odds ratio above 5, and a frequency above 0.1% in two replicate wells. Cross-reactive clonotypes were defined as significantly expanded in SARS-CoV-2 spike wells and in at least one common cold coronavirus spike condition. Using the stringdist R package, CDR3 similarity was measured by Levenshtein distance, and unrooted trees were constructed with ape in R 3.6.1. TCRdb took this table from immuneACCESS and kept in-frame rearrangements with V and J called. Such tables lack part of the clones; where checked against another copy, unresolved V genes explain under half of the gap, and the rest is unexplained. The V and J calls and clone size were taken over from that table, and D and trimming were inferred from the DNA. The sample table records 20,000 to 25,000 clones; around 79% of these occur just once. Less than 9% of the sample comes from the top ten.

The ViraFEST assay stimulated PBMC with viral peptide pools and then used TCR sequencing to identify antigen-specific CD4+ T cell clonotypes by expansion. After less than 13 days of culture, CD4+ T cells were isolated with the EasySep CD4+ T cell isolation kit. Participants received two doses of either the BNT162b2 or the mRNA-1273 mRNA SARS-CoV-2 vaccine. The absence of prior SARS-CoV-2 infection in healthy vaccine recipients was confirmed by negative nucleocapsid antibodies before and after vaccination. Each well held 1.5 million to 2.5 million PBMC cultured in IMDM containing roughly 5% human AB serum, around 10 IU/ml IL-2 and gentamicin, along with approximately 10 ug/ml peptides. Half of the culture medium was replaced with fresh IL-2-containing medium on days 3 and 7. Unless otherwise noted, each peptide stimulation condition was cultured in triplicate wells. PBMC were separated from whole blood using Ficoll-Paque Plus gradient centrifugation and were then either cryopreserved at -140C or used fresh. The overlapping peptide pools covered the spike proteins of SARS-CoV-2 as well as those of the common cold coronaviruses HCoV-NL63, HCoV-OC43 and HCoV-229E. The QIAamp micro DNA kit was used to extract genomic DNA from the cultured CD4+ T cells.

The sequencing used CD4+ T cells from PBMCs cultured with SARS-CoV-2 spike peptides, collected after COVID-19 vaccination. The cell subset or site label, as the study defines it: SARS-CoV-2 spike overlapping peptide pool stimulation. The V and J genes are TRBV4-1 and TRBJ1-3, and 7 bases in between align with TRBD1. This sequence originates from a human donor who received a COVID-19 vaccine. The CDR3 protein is CASSQDKGRQGLILSGNTIYF. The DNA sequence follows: TGCGCCAGCAGCCAAGATAAAGGCCGACAGGGTCTAATACTCTCTGGAAACACCATATATTTT.